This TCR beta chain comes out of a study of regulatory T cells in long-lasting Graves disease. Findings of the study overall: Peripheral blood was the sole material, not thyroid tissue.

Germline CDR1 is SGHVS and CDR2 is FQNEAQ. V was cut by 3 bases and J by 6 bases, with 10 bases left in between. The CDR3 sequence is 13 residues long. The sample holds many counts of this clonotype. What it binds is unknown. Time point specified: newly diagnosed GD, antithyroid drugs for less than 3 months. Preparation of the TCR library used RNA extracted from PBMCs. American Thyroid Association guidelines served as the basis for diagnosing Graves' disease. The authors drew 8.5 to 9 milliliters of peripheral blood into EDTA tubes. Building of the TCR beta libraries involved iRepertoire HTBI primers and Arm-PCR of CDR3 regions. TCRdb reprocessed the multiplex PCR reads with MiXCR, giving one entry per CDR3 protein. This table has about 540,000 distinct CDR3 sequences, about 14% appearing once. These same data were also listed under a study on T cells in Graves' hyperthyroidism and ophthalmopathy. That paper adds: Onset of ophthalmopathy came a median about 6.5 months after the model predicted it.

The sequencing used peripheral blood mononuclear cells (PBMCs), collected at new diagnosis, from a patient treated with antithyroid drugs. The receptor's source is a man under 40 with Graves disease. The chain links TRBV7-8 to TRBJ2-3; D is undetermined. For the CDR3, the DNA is TGTGCCAGCAGCTTGCCTCTGGCGGATACGCAGTATTTT. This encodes CASSLPLADTQYF.